Each of the 22 T cell receptor beta chains below was sequenced from the same sample in a study of a mutant IDH1 vaccine in newly diagnosed glioma. Specified time point: baseline, week 1 (first vaccination visit). The treatment was: pre-vaccination baseline after standard-of-care therapy. The assay was immunoSEQ multiplex PCR, and TCRdb's table has in-frame clones only and misses some. The data hold tens of thousands of clones, with about four fifths observed a single time. The specimen comprised PBMCs, sampled from a glioma patient treated with radiotherapy, temozolomide or both. The source is a man aged 25-45 years with glioma.

This chain links TRBV19 with TRBJ2-5, with D perhaps TRBD1 (6 bases). In germline, CDR1 is LNHDA, CDR2 SQIVND (reference sequence). The V end lost 8 bases, the J end lost 5 bases, and 18 bases lay between the germline ends. The CDR3 runs 14 residues. The DNA of the CDR3 is TGTGCCAGTCGACTCGACAGGCTAGGGGAGACCCAGTACTTC. Translating gives CASRLDRLGETQYF.

CDR3 residues: CASSLSAGGGETQYF. The CDR3 DNA sequence: TGTGCCAGCAGTTTGTCGGCGGGGGGCGGTGAGACCCAGTACTTC. This chain links TRBV27 with TRBJ2-5, with 8 bases identical to TRBD2. The CDR3 length is 15 residues. CDR1 and CDR2 from the germline V gene are MNHEY and SMNVEV (reference sequence). V was clipped by 3 bases and J by 5 bases; unmatched bases: 8.

In its sample, this clone was seen a few times. The chain joins TRBV7-9 to TRBJ1-1; D perhaps matches TRBD1 (5 bases). The germline V gene has CDR1 SEHNR and CDR2 FQNEAQ (reference sequence). The CDR3 consists of 14 residues. V dropped 2 bases and J dropped 1 base, with 8 bases sitting between them. DNA of the CDR3: TGTGCCAGCAGCTTATCGGGGGGGAACACTGAAGCTTTCTTT. It encodes CASSLSGGNTEAFF.

The rearrangement joins TRBV10-3 to TRBJ2-7, with 7 bases matching TRBD1. The CDR3 length is 14 residues. The V segment lost 7 bases and the J segment 2 bases; nucleotides outside the gene matches: 8. Germline CDR1 reads ENHRY; CDR2 reads SYGVKD. The CDR3 reads CAITDRDRTYEQYF. The CDR3 DNA reads as TGTGCCATCACCGACAGGGACCGCACCTACGAGCAGTACTTC.

V and J are TRBV6-1 and TRBJ2-3; possibly TRBD1 for D (6 bases). V was clipped by 6 bases and J by 4 bases, with 14 bases between them. Germline CDR1 reads MNHNS; CDR2 reads SASEGT. The CDR3 runs 14 residues. The CDR3 coding sequence is TGTGCCAGCAGCCTCGGACAGTTCGCAGATACGCAGTATTTT. It codes for CASSLGQFADTQYF.

CDR3 nucleotide sequence: TGTGCCAGTAGGCCGACGGGCCCCGTAAATGAAAAACTGTTTTTT. Translation: CASRPTGPVNEKLFF. This chain uses TRBV19 with TRBJ1-4; the D is unclear. Trimming shortened V by 6 bases and J by 5 bases, and 16 bases separated the two germline ends. Germline values: CDR1 LNHDA, CDR2 SQIVND (reference sequence). CDR3 length: 15 residues.

This clone was picked up a small number of times. The chain recombines TRBV28 with TRBJ2-3; D may be TRBD1 (6 bases). This CDR3 is built from 18 residues. CDR1 and CDR2 (germline): MDHEN, SYDVKM. The germline V and J ends were trimmed by 4 bases and 2 bases, with 22 bases remaining between them. The CDR3 here is CASSSPGTTLDPTDTQYF. The CDR3 DNA is TGTGCCAGCAGTTCCCCCGGGACAACGCTCGACCCCACAGATACGCAGTATTTT.

The J gene is TRBJ1-5, the V gene TRBV5-5; no clear D gene. Looked up from germline, CDR1 is SGHKS and CDR2 is YYEKEE (reference sequence). The CDR3 totals 14 residues. V lost 4 bases to trimming and J lost 2 bases, with 10 bases between them. CDR3 in DNA: TGTGCCAGCAGCCAACGCTTTGGCAATCAGCCCCAGCATTTT. Protein product: CASSQRFGNQPQHF.

The chain uses TRBV19 and TRBJ2-1; D gene ambiguous. CDR3 length: 11 residues. Germline lookup yields CDR1 LNHDA and CDR2 SQIVND (reference sequence). Trimming took 3 bases from V and 13 from J, leaving 10 bases between them. The CDR3 protein is CASSILQYQFF. Here the CDR3 DNA reads TGTGCCAGTAGTATCTTACAGTACCAGTTCTTC.

A few counts support this clone. The chain joins TRBV10-3 to TRBJ2-5, with TRBD2 matching 9 bases. This CDR3 has 13 residues. J lost 8 bases, V lost 9 bases, and 10 bases had no gene match. The germline V gene has CDR1 ENHRY and CDR2 SYGVKD. The DNA of the CDR3 is TGTGCCATTGGAGCGGGGGGAGCGAACACCCAGTACTTC. It translates to CAIGAGGANTQYF.

This chain uses TRBV7-8 with TRBJ2-3; 10 bases match TRBD2. Germline-derived CDR1 and CDR2 are SGHVS and FQNEAQ. This CDR3 is 15 amino acids long. J lost 6 bases, V lost 5 bases, and 8 bases had no gene match. CDR3 nucleotide sequence: TGTGCCAGCAGCCGTTCAGCGGGAGGGGGGGATACGCAGTATTTT. This translates into CASSRSAGGGDTQYF.

The chain uses TRBV9 and TRBJ2-1; TRBD2 agrees at 7 bases. Losses at the gene ends were 0 bases for V and 4 bases for J; bases not matched to a gene: 4. From germline, CDR1 is SGDLS and CDR2 YYNGEE. CDR3 length: 15 amino acids. The CDR3 DNA reads as TGTGCCAGCAGCGTAGAGGGAGGGCGATACAATGAGCAGTTCTTC. It is translated as CASSVEGGRYNEQFF.

The V gene is TRBV5-1, the J gene TRBJ2-7; TRBD2 matches 13 bases. CDR3 length: 14 residues. V lost 4 bases, J lost 5 bases, and 3 bases stayed unmatched. From germline, CDR1 is SGHRS and CDR2 YFSETQ. The DNA for the CDR3 is TGCGCCAGCAGCACCGGGACTAGCGGGAACGAGCAGTACTTC. As protein: CASSTGTSGNEQYF.

The chain joins TRBV11-1 to TRBJ1-4; 7 bases map to TRBD1. J was trimmed by 4 bases and V by 3 bases; bases with no gene match: 2. This CDR3 contains 14 residues. Germline V CDR1 and CDR2: SGHAT, FQDESV (reference sequence). The CDR3 region is CASSLGQFNEKLFF. CDR3 coding DNA: TGTGCCAGCAGCTTGGGACAGTTTAATGAAAAACTGTTTTTT.

The chain joins TRBV5-1 to TRBJ2-2; 9 positions agree with TRBD1. J lost 9 bases, V lost 0 bases, and 12 bases had no gene match. The CDR3 consists of 17 residues. The germline V gene encodes CDR1 SGHRS and CDR2 YFSETQ. The CDR3 DNA is TGCGCCAGCAGCTTGGCCGGGACAGGGTCGCCCTGGAGGGAGCTGTTTTTT. Translated: CASSLAGTGSPWRELFF.

This clone showed up just a few times. The V call is TRBV28, the J call TRBJ1-5; D gene uncertain. Trimming shortened V by 6 bases and J by 0 bases, and 12 bases separated the two germline ends. This CDR3 is built from 15 residues. CDR1 is MDHEN, CDR2 SYDVKM, per germline. The CDR3 nucleotides read TGTGCCAGCAGGCAACCGGTCTCTAGCAATCAGCCCCAGCATTTT. The encoded protein is CASRQPVSSNQPQHF.

V gene TRBV4-1 combines with J gene TRBJ2-7, with 8 bases identical to TRBD2. CDR1 MGHRA and CDR2 YSYEKL come from the germline V gene. This CDR3 contains 16 residues. The ends lost 4 bases at V and 5 bases at J; junction bases unmatched: 13. The CDR3 DNA reads TGCGCCAGCAGCCCGACAAACCGGATTAGCGGGGACGAGCAGTACTTC. Translation gives CASSPTNRISGDEQYF.

This chain connects TRBV5-6 to TRBJ1-1; D is uncertain. This CDR3 is built from 15 residues. V was trimmed by 4 bases and J by 6 bases, leaving 19 bases between them. Germline V gene lookup returns CDR1 SGHDT and CDR2 YYEEEE. CDR3 protein: CASSRFAKGGAEAFF. In DNA, the CDR3 is TGTGCCAGCAGCCGCTTCGCGAAGGGCGGGGCTGAAGCTTTCTTT.

This sequence joins TRBV19 and TRBJ2-7; 8 bases line up with TRBD2. The CDR3 covers 14 residues. Germline V gene data show CDR1 as LNHDA and CDR2 as SQIVND (reference sequence). Trimming cost V 8 bases and J 0 bases; bases outside gene matches: 6. The chain's CDR3 is CASSTSAGSYEQYF. For the CDR3, the DNA is TGTGCCAGTTCGACTAGCGCGGGCTCCTACGAGCAGTACTTC.

This clone was observed a few times. The chain links TRBV6-5 to TRBJ1-1; 7 bases match TRBD1. From germline, CDR1 is MNHEY and CDR2 SVGAGI. The CDR3 has 14 residues. With 5 bases clipped from V and 4 bases from J, the junction kept 7 bases outside the gene matches. CDR3 sequence: CASSTRQGGTEAFF. In DNA, the CDR3 is TGTGCCAGCAGTACCCGACAGGGAGGCACTGAAGCTTTCTTT.

As to this clone: The DNA is omitted, as the CDR3 cannot be located on it reliably, and the CDR3 follows TCRdb's listing. This chain uses TRBV21-1 with TRBJ1-1. TRBV21-1 represents a pseudogene. Termini included, the CDR3 measures 15 amino acids. This CDR3 is CASSKREGFGFGAFF.

The V gene is TRBV2, the J gene TRBJ2-1; 7 bases align to TRBD1. This CDR3 spans 13 amino acids. Trimming at V came to 7 bases and at J to 5 bases, leaving 5 bases not matched to a gene. Germline V CDR1 and CDR2: SNHLY, FYNNEI. CDR3 nucleotides: TGTGCCAGCACAAGGGACAGCCACAATGAGCAGTTCTTC. This encodes CASTRDSHNEQFF.